This paragraph reports one T cell receptor (beta chain). Its antigen is currently unknown. The entry originates in a study of shared clonotypes between healthy human individuals. Study-wide results and limits: The sampled material consisted only of blood, and tissue repertoires are likely to differ. An expected dependence of interdonor clonotype sharing on sequencing depth was noted.

Germline-derived CDR1 and CDR2 are KGHSH and LQKENI. V shed 2 bases and J 9 bases; nucleotides not matched to a gene: 12. This CDR3 comprises 16 residues. The assay was run at deep level. Some clones are missing from TCRdb's copy, which holds only in-frame ones; the method was immunoSEQ multiplex PCR. The sample includes about 480,000 clones, roughly 79% of them seen just once. The sequence was collected from a woman in her thirties or forties in good health. Some clones in this sample may be carry-over from other donors' samples. This rearrangement joins TRBV18 to TRBJ2-2; 7 bases fit TRBD1. The material sequenced was PBMCs. The CDR3 region is CASSPATGALPRELFF. Written as DNA, the CDR3 is TGTGCCAGCTCACCAGCTACAGGGGCCCTCCCCCGGGAGCTGTTTTTT.